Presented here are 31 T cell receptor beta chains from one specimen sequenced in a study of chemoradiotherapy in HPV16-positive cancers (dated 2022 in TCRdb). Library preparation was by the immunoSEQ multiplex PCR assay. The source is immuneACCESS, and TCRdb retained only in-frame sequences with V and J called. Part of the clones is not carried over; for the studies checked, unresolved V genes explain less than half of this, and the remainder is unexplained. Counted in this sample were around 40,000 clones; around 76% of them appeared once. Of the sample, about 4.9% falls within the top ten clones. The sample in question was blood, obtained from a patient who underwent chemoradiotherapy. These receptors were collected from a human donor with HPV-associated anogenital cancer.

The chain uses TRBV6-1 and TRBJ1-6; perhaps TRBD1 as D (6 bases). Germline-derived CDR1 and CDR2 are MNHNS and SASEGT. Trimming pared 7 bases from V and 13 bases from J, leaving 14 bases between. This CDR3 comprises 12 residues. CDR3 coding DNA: TGTGCCAGCAAACTTGGGGGGCGGCCCCTCCACTTT. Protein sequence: CASKLGGRPLHF.

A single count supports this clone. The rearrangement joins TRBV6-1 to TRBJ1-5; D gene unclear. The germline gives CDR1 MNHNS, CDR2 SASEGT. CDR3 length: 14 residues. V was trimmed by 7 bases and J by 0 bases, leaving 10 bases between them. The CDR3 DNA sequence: TGTGCCAGCATCCCGGGTTTTAGCAATCAGCCCCAGCATTTT. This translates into CASIPGFSNQPQHF.

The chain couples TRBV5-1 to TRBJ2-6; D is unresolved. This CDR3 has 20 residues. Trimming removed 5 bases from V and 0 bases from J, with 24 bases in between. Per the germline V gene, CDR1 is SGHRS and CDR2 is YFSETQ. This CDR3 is CASSSRRMVLSGSGANVLTF. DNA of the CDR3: TGCGCCAGCAGTTCCCGACGGATGGTACTGAGTGGCTCTGGGGCCAACGTCCTGACTTTC.

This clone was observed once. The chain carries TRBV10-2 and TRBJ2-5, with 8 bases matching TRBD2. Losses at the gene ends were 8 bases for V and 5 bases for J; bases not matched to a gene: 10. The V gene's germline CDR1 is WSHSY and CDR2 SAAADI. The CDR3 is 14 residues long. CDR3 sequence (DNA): TGCGCCAGCTACCCTCGGACTAGCACGGAGACCCAGTACTTC. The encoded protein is CASYPRTSTETQYF.

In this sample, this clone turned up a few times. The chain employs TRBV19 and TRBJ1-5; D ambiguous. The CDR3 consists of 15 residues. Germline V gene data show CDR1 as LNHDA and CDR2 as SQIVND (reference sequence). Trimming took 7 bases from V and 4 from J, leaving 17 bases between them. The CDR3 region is CASTSMVSGNQPQHF. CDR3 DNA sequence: TGTGCCAGTACCTCTATGGTCTCGGGTAATCAGCCCCAGCATTTT.

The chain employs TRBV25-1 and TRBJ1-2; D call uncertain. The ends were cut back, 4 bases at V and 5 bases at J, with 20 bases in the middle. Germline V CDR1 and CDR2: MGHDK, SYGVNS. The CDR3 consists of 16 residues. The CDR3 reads CASSGILNPVTYGYTF. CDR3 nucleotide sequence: TGTGCCAGCAGTGGGATACTGAACCCGGTTACTTATGGCTACACCTTC.

For the CDR3, the DNA is TGTGCCAGCAGCCCCCCGGGCGGACAGCGCCAAGAGACCCAGTACTTC. Its translation: CASSPPGGQRQETQYF. This chain uses TRBV5-8 with TRBJ2-5; tentative D call: TRBD1 (6 bases). The CDR3 consists of 16 residues. Trimming removed 4 bases at V and 1 base at J, with 17 bases between. Germline CDR1 and CDR2: SGHTS and YDEGEE.

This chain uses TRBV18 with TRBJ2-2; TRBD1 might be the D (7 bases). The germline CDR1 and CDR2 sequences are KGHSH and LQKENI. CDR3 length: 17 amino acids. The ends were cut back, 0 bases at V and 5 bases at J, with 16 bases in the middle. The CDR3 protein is CASSPPIGSGGTGELFF. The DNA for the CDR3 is TGTGCCAGCTCACCACCCATCGGGTCAGGGGGGACCGGGGAGCTGTTTTTT.

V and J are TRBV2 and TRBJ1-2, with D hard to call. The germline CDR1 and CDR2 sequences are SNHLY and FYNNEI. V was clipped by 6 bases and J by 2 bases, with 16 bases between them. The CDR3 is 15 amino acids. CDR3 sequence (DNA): TGTGCCAGCAGAGAGTACTCGGCCCGAAACTATGGCTACACCTTC. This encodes CASREYSARNYGYTF.

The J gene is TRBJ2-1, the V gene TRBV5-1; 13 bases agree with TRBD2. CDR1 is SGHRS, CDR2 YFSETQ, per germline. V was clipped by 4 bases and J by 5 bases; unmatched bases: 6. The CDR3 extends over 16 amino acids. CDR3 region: CASSPGGLAGDNEQFF. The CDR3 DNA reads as TGCGCCAGCAGCCCGGGAGGACTAGCGGGGGACAATGAGCAGTTCTTC.

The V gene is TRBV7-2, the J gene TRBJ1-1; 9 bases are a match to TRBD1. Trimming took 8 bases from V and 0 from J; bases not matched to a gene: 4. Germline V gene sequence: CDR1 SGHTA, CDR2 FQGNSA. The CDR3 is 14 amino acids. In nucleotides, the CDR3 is TGTGCCAGCCGACGGGACAGGGTGAACACTGAAGCTTTCTTT. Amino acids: CASRRDRVNTEAFF. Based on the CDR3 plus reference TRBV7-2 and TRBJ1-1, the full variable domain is GAGVSQSPSNKVTEKGKDVELRCDPISGHTALYWYRQSLGQGLEFLIYFQGNSAPDKSGLPSDRFSAERTGGSVSTLTIQRTQQEDSAVYLCASRRDRVNTEAFFGQGTRLTVV.

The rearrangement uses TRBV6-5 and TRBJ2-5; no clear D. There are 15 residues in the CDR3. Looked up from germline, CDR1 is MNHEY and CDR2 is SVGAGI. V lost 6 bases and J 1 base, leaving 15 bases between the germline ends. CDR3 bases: TGTGCCAGCAGGGTCGAATTCTCCCGCCAAGAGACCCAGTACTTC. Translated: CASRVEFSRQETQYF.

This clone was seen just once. In DNA, the CDR3 is TGTGCCAGCAGCGTAAGAAACTTAAAAGGGTCGGGGAACACTGAAGCTTTCTTT. This translates into CASSVRNLKGSGNTEAFF. The chain joins TRBV11-2 to TRBJ1-1; D call uncertain. From germline, CDR1 is SGHAT and CDR2 FQNNGV. V shed 5 bases and J shed 1 base, with 23 bases lying between them. The CDR3 is 18 amino acids.

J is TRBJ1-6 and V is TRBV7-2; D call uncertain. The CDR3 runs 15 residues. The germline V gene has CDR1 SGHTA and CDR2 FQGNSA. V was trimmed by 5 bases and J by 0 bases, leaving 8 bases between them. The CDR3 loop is CASSDPGSYNSPLHF. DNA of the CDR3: TGTGCCAGCAGCGATCCCGGCTCCTATAATTCACCCCTCCACTTT.

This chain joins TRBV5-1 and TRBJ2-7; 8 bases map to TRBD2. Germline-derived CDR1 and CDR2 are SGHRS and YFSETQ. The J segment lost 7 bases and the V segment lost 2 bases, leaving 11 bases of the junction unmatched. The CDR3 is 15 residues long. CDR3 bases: TGCGCCAGCAGCTTTGGAAGCGGGGGCCTATGGGAGCAGTACTTC. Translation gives CASSFGSGGLWEQYF.

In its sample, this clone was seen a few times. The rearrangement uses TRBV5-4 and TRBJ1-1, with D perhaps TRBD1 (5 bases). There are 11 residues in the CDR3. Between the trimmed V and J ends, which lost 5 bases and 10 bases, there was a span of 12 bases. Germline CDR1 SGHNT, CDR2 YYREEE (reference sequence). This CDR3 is CASRQGRVAFF. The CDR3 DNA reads TGTGCCAGCAGGCAGGGTCGCGTAGCTTTCTTT.

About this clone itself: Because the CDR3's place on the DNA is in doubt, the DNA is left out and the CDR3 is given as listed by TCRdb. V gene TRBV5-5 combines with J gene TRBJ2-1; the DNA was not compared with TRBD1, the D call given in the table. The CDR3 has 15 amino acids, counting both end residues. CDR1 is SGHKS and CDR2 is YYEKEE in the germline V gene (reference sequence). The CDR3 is CASILDGQVYNEQFF.

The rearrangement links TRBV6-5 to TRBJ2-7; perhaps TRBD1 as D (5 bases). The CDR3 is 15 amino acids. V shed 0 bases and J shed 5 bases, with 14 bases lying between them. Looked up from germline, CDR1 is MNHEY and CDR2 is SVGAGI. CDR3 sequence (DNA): TGTGCCAGCAGTTACTCGACAGCTGGCCTGAACGAGCAGTACTTC. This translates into CASSYSTAGLNEQYF.

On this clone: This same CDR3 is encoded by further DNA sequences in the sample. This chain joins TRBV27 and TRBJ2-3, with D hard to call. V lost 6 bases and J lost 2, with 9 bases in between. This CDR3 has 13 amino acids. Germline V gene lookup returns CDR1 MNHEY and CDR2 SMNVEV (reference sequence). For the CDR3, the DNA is TGTGCCAGCAGCCTACTTCCCACAGATACGCAGTATTTT. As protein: CASSLLPTDTQYF.

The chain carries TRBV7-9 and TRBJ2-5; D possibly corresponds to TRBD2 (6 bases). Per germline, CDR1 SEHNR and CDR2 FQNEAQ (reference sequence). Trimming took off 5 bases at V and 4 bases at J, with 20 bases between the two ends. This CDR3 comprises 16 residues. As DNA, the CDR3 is TGTGCCAGCAGCCCCCCCTTGAGAGCGGGCGGAGAGACCCAGTACTTC. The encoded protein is CASSPPLRAGGETQYF.

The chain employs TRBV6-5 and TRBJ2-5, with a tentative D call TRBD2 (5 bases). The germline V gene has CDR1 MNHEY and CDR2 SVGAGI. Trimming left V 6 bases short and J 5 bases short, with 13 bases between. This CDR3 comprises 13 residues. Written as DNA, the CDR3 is TGTGCCAGCAGCCGGACTTCCGCGGAGACCCAGTACTTC. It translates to CASSRTSAETQYF.

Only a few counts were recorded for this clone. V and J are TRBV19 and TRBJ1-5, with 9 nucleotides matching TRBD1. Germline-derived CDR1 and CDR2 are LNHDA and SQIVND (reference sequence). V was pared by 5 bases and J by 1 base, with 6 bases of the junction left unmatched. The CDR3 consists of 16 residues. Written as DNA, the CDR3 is TGTGCCAGTAGTCCTCCGGACAGGGGAAGCAATCAGCCCCAGCATTTT. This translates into CASSPPDRGSNQPQHF.

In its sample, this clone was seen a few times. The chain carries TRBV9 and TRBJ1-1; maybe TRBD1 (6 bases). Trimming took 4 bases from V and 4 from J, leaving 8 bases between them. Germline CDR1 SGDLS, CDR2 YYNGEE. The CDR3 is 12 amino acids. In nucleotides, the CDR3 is TGTGCCAGCAGCCCACAGGGCACTGAAGCTTTCTTT. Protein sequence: CASSPQGTEAFF. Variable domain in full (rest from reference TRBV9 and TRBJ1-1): DSGVTQTPKHLITATGQRVTLRCSPRSGDLSVYWYQQSLDQGLQFLIQYYNGEERAKGNILERFSAQQFPDLHSELNLSSLELGDSALYFCASSPQGTEAFFGQGTRLTVV.

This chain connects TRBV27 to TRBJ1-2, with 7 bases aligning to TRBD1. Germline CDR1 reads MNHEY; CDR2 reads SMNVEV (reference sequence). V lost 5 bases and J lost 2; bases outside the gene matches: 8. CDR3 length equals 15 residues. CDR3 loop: CASSPTPTGNYGYTF. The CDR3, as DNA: TGTGCCAGCAGTCCGACCCCGACAGGGAACTATGGCTACACCTTC.

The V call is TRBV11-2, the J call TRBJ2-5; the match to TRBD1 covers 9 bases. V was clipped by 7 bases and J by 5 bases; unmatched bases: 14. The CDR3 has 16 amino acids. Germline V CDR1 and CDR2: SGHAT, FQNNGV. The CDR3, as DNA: TGTGCCAGCATCCCTCCCCGGACAGGGGAGGGGGAGACCCAGTACTTC. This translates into CASIPPRTGEGETQYF.

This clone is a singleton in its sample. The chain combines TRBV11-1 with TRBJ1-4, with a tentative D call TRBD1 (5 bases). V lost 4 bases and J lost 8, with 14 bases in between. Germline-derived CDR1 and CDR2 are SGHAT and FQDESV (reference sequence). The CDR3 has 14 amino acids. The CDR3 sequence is CASSSEGTGEKLFF. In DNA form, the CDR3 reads TGTGCCAGCAGCTCCGAGGGGACCGGGGAAAAACTGTTTTTT.

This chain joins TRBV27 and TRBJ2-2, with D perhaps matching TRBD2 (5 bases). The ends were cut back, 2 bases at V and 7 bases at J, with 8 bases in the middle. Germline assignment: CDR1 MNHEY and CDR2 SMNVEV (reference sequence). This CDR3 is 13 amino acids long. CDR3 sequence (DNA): TGTGCCAGCAGTTTAGAGGACTTCGGGGAGCTGTTTTTT. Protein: CASSLEDFGELFF.

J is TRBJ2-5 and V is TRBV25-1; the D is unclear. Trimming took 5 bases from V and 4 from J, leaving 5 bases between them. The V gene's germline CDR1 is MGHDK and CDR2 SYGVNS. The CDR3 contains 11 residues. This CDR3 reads CASSSRETQYF. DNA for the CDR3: TGTGCCAGCAGTTCCAGAGAGACCCAGTACTTC.

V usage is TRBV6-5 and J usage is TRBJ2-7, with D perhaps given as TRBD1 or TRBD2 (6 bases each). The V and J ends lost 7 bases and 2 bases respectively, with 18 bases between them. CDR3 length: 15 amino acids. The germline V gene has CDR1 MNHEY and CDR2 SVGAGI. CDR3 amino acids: CASTSSSGAAYEQYF. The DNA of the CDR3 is TGTGCCAGCACCTCGTCGTCGGGGGCTGCCTACGAGCAGTACTTC.

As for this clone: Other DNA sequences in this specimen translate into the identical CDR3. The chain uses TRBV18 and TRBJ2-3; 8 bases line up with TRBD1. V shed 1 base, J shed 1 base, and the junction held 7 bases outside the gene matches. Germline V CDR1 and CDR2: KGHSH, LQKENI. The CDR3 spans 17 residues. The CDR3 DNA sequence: TGTGCCAGCTCACCACGTCCAGGGGGCGCGGGCACAGATACGCAGTATTTT. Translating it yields CASSPRPGGAGTDTQYF.

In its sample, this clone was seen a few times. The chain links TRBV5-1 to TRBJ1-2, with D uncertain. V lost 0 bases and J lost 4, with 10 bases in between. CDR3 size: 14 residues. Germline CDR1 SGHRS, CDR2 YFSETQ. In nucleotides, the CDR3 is TGCGCCAGCAGCTTGGCCGCGGTTGGCTATGGCTACACCTTC. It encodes CASSLAAVGYGYTF. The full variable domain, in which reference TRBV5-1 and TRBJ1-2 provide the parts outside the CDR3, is KAGVTQTPRYLIKTRGQQVTLSCSPISGHRSVSWYQQTPGQGLQFLFEYFSETQRNKGNFPGRFSGRQFSNSRSEMNVSTLELGDSALYLCASSLAAVGYGYTFGSGTRLTVV.